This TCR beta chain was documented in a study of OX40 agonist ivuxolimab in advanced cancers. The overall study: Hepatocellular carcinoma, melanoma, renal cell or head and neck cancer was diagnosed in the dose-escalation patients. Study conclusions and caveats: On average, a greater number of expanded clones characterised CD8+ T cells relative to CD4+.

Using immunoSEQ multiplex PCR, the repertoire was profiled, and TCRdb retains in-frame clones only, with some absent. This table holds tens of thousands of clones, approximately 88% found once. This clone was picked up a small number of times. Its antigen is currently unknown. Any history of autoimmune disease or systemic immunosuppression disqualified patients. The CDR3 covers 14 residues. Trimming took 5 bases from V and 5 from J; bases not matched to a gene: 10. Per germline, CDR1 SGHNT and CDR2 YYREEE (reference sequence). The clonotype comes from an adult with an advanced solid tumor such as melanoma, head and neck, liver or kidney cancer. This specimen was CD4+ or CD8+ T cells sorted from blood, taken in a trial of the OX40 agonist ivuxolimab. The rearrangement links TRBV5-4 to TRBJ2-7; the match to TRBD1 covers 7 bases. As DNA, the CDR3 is TGTGCCAGCAGAGGCTCAGGGGGAAAGAACGAGCAGTACTTC. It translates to CASRGSGGKNEQYF. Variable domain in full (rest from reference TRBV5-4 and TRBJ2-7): ETGVTQSPTHLIKTRGQQVTLRCSSQSGHNTVSWYQQALGQGPQFIFQYYREEENGRGNFPPRFSGLQFPNYSSELNVNALELDDSALYLCASRGSGGKNEQYFGPGTRLTVT.